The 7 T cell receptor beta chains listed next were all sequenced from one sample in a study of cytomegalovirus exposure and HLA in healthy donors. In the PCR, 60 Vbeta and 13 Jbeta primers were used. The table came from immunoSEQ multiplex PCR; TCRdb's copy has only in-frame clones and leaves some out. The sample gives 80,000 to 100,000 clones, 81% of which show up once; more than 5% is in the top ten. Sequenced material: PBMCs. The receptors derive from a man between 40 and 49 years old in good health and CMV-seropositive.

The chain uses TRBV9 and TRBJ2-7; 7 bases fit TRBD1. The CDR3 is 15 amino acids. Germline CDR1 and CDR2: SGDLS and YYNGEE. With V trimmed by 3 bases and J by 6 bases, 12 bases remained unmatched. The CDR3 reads CASSANPTGYAEQYF. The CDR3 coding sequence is TGTGCCAGCAGCGCCAACCCGACAGGGTACGCCGAGCAGTACTTC.

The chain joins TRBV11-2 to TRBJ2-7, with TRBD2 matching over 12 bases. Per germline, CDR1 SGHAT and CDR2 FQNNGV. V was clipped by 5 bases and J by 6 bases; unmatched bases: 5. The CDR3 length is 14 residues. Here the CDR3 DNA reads TGTGCCAGCAGCGCCGGACTAGCGGGAACCGAGCAGTACTTC. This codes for CASSAGLAGTEQYF.

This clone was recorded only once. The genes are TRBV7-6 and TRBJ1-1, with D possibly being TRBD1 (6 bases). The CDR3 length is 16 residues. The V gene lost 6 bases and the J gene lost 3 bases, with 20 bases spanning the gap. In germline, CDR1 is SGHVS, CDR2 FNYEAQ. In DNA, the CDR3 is TGTGCCAGCAGGACCAACCCCACAGGGCCGTACACTGAAGCTTTCTTT. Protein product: CASRTNPTGPYTEAFF.

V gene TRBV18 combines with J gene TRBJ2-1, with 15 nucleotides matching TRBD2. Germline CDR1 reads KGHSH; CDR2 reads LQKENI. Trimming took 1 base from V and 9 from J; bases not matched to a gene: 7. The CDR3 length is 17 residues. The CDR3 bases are TGTGCCAGCTCACCACAGGGACTAGCGGGGGGATTTAGTGAGCAGTTCTTC. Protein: CASSPQGLAGGFSEQFF.

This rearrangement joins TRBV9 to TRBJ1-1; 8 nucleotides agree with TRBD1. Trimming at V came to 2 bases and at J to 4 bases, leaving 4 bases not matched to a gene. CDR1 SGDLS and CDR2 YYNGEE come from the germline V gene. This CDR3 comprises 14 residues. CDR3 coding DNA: TGTGCCAGCAGCGTTCAAACAGGGGGCACTGAAGCTTTCTTT. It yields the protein CASSVQTGGTEAFF.

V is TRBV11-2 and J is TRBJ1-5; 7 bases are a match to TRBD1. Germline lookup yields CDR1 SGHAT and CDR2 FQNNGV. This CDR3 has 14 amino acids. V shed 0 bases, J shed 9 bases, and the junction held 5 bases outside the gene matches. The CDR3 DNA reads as TGTGCCAGCAGCTTAGATAGGGGGCCAGGGCCCCAGCATTTT. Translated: CASSLDRGPGPQHF.

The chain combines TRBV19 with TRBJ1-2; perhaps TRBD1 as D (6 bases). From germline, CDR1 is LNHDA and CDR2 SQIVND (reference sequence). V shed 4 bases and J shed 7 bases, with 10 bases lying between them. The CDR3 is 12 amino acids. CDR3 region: CASSTLQGGYTF. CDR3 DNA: TGTGCCAGTAGTACCCTACAGGGTGGCTACACCTTC.